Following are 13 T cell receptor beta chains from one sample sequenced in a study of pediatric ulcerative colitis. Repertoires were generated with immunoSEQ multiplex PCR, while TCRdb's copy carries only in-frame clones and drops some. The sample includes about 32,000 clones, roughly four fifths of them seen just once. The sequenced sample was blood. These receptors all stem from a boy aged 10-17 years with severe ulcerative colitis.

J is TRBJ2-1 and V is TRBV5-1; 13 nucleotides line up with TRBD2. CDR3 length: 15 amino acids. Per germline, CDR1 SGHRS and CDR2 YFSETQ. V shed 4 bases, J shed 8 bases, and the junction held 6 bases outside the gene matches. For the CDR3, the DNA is TGCGCCAGCAGCATAGGGACTAGCGGGATTCATGAGCAGTTCTTC. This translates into CASSIGTSGIHEQFF. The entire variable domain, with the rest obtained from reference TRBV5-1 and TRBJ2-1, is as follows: KAGVTQTPRYLIKTRGQQVTLSCSPISGHRSVSWYQQTPGQGLQFLFEYFSETQRNKGNFPGRFSGRQFSNSRSEMNVSTLELGDSALYLCASSIGTSGIHEQFFGPGTRLTVL.

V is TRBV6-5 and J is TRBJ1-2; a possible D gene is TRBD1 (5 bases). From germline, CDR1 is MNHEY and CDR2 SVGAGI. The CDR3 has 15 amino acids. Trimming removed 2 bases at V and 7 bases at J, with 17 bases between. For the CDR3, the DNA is TGTGCCAGCAGTTACAAGCAGGGCAAGGCGCTTGGCTACACCTTC. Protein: CASSYKQGKALGYTF.

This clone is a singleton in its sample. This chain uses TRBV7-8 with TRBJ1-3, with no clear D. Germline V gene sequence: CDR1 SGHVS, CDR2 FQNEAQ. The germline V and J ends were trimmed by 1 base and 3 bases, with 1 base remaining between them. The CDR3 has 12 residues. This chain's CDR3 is CASSLDGNTIYF. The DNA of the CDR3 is TGTGCCAGCAGCTTAGATGGAAACACCATATATTTT.

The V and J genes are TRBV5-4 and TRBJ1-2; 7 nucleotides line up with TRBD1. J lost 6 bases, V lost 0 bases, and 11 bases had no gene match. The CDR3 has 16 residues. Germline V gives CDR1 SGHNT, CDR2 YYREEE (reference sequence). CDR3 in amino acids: CASSLGQQGSSDGYTF. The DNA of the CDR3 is TGTGCCAGCAGCTTGGGACAACAGGGGAGTTCGGATGGCTACACCTTC. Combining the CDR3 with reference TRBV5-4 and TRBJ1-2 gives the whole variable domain ETGVTQSPTHLIKTRGQQVTLRCSSQSGHNTVSWYQQALGQGPQFIFQYYREEENGRGNFPPRFSGLQFPNYSSELNVNALELDDSALYLCASSLGQQGSSDGYTFGSGTRLTVV.

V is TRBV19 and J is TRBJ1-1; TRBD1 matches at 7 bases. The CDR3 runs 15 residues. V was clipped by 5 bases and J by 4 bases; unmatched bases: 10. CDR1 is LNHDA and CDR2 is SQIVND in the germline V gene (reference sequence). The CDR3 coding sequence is TGTGCCAGTAGTCCGCCGACAGGGAGAGCCACTGAAGCTTTCTTT. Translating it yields CASSPPTGRATEAFF.

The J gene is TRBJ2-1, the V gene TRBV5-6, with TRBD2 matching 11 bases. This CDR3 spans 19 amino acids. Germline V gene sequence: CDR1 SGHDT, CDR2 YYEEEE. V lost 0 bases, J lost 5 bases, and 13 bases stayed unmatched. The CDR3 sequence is CASSLAKLAGGLLDNEQFF. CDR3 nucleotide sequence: TGTGCCAGCAGCTTGGCCAAGCTAGCGGGGGGCCTTCTCGACAATGAGCAGTTCTTC. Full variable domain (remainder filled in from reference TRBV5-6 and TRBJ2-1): DAGVTQSPTHLIKTRGQQVTLRCSPKSGHDTVSWYQQALGQGPQFIFQYYEEEERQRGNFPDRFSGHQFPNYSSELNVNALLLGDSALYLCASSLAKLAGGLLDNEQFFGPGTRLTVL.

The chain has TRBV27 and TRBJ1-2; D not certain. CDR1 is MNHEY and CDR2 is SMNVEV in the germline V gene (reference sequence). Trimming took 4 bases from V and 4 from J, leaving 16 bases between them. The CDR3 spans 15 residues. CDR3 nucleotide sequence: TGTGCCAGCAGTTCCGCCGGGTCAGCGCCCTATGGCTACACCTTC. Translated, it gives CASSSAGSAPYGYTF.

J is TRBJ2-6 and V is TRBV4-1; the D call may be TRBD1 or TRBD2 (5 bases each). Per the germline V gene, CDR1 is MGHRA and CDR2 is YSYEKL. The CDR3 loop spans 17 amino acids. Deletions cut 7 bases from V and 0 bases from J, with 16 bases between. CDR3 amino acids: CASKGDGFFSGANVLTF. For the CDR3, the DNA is TGCGCCAGCAAAGGGGACGGATTTTTCTCTGGGGCCAACGTCCTGACTTTC.

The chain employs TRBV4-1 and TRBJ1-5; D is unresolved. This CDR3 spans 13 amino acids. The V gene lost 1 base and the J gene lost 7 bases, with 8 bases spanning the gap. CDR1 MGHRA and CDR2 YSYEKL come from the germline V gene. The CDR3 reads CASSQGFRQPQHF. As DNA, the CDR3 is TGCGCCAGCAGCCAAGGTTTCCGCCAGCCCCAGCATTTT.

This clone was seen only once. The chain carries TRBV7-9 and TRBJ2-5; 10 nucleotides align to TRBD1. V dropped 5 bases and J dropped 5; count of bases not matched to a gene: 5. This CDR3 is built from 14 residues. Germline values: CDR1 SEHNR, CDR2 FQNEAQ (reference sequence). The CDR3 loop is CASSPWTGGETQYF. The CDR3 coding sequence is TGTGCCAGCAGCCCGTGGACAGGGGGTGAGACCCAGTACTTC. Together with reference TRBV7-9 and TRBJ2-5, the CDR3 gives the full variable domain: DTGVSQNPRHKITKRGQNVTFRCDPISEHNRLYWYRQTLGQGPEFLTYFQNEAQLEKSRLLSDRFSAERPKGSFSTLEIQRTEQGDSAMYLCASSPWTGGETQYFGPGTRLLVL.

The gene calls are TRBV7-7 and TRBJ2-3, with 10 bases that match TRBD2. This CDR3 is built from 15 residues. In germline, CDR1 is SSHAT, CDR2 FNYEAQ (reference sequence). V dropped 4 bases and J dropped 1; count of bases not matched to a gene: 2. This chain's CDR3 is CASSSLAGGTDTQYF. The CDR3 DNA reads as TGTGCCAGCAGCTCTCTAGCGGGGGGCACAGATACGCAGTATTTT.

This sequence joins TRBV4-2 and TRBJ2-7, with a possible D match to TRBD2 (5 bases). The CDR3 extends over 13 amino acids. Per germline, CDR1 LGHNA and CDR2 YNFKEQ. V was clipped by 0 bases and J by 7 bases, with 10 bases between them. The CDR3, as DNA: TGTGCCAGCAGCCAAGATCGCCCGGGGGAGCAGTACTTC. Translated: CASSQDRPGEQYF.

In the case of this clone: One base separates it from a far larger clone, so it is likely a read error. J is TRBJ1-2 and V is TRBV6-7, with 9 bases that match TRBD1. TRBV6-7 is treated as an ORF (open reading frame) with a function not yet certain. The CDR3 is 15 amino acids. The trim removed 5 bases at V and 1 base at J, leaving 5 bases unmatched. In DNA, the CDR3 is TGTGCCAGCAGTACCCGACAGGGGGGTAACTATGGCTACACCTTC. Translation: CASSTRQGGNYGYTF.